These 21 T cell receptor beta chains were sequenced from one sample in a study of identical twins listed by TCRdb under 2016. Receptor amplification or capture employed 5' RACE. Sequencing was performed on an Illumina HiSeq 2000. TCRdb trimmed the raw reads at Q25, called clones with MiXCR and kept productive beta chains. Entries that share a CDR3 protein sequence are merged under the most common genes and DNA. This sample comprises hundreds of thousands of distinct CDR3 sequences, 20% to 25% of them detected only once. Jointly, the top ten make up around 0.48% of the sample. These data were also filed under a second study, of yellow fever vaccine responses in identical twins.

Sequencing input: CD4+ T cells sorted from blood. These receptors all stem from a woman younger than 30 in good health.

CDR3 bases: TGTGCCAGCAGTTTAGGGCTGGCGACCCAGTACTTC. It yields the protein CASSLGLATQYF. The V gene is TRBV12-3 or TRBV12-4, the J gene TRBJ2-5; D unresolved. CDR3 size: 12 residues. Between the trimmed V and J ends, which lost 1 base and 7 bases, there was a span of 7 bases.

The chain combines TRBV7-3 with TRBJ2-1; 9 bases map to TRBD1. This CDR3 is built from 16 residues. Per germline, CDR1 SGHTA and CDR2 FQGTGA. J was trimmed by 2 bases and V by 5 bases; bases with no gene match: 7. The CDR3 region has the DNA TGTGCCAGCAGCCTACGGACAGGGGTTACCTACAATGAGCAGTTCTTC. This encodes CASSLRTGVTYNEQFF.

This clonotype was observed at least ten times. One junction end disagrees with the germline gene, perhaps due to a read error. The chain employs TRBV12-3 or TRBV12-4 and TRBJ2-7; TRBD2 aligns across 9 bases. This CDR3 has 14 residues. The CDR3 protein is CASRLAGVLREQYF. The CDR3 nucleotides are TGTGCCAGCAGATTAGCGGGAGTTTTGAGAGAGCAGTACTTC.

J is TRBJ2-1 and V is TRBV15; D is undetermined. In germline, CDR1 is LNHNV, CDR2 YYDKDF (reference sequence). The CDR3 has 15 amino acids. Trimming removed 0 bases at V and 12 bases at J, with 18 bases between. The CDR3 here is CATSRDRSQVPRQFF. CDR3 in DNA: TGTGCCACCAGCAGAGATCGTAGCCAGGTTCCTAGGCAGTTCTTC.

The chain has TRBV10-3 and TRBJ2-7; D possibly uses TRBD1 or TRBD2 (5 bases each). CDR1 ENHRY and CDR2 SYGVKD come from the germline V gene. Trimming removed 7 bases from V and 0 bases from J, with 13 bases in between. This CDR3 comprises 14 residues. CDR3 loop: CAITKGTSSYEQYF. The CDR3 region has the DNA TGTGCCATCACTAAGGGGACCAGCTCCTACGAGCAGTACTTC.

The chain joins TRBV19 to TRBJ2-5; D ambiguous. This CDR3 has 12 amino acids. Germline V gives CDR1 LNHDA, CDR2 SQIVND (reference sequence). The V end lost 10 bases, the J end lost 2 bases, and 11 bases lay between the germline ends. The CDR3 nucleotides read TGTGCCACCAACAACAGACAAGAGACCCAGTACTTC. Protein product: CATNNRQETQYF.

This clonotype was detected only a few times. The genes are TRBV5-1 and TRBJ1-4; a possible D gene is TRBD1 (6 bases). CDR1 is SGHRS, CDR2 YFSETQ, per germline. The V and J ends lost 4 bases and 0 bases respectively, with 10 bases between them. This CDR3 region has 15 residues. The CDR3 sequence is CASSPGQPTNEKLFF. Here the CDR3 DNA reads TGCGCCAGCAGCCCCGGACAGCCAACTAATGAAAAACTGTTTTTT.

The chain has TRBV7-3 and TRBJ2-1; tentatively, D is TRBD2 (5 bases). V was cut by 5 bases and J by 5 bases, with 13 bases left in between. Per germline, CDR1 SGHTA and CDR2 FQGTGA. This CDR3 is 14 amino acids long. The CDR3 reads CASSPSERNNEQFF. DNA of the CDR3: TGTGCCAGCAGCCCCTCGGAGCGGAACAATGAGCAGTTCTTC.

This clonotype was seen a handful of times. CDR3 nucleotide sequence: TGTGCCAGCAGTTTGGGGGGGACAGGGGGCATGGAGACCCAGTACTTC. Residues: CASSLGGTGGMETQYF. This rearrangement joins TRBV28 to TRBJ2-5; TRBD1 aligns across 12 bases. CDR3 size: 16 residues. V lost 3 bases to trimming and J lost 5 bases; unmatched junction nucleotides: 7. Germline V gene lookup returns CDR1 MDHEN and CDR2 SYDVKM. The whole variable domain, filled in from reference TRBV28 and TRBJ2-5, reads DVKVTQSSRYLVKRTGEKVFLECVQDMDHENMFWYRQDPGLGLRLIYFSYDVKMKEKGDIPEGYSVSREKKERFSLILESASTNQTSMYLCASSLGGTGGMETQYFGPGTRLLVL.

This clonotype was seen more than once but under ten times. The chain employs TRBV5-1 and TRBJ2-5, with a tentative D call TRBD1 (5 bases). V dropped 1 base and J dropped 3 bases, with 7 bases sitting between them. This CDR3 has 13 residues. Germline V gene lookup returns CDR1 SGHRS and CDR2 YFSETQ. CDR3 bases: TGCGCCAGCAGCTTGCCCAGGGAAGAGACCCAGTACTTC. Protein: CASSLPREETQYF.

This clonotype showed up just a few times. The chain employs TRBV5-1 and TRBJ2-1, with TRBD1 identical over 8 bases. Germline CDR1 reads SGHRS; CDR2 reads YFSETQ. Losses at the gene ends were 3 bases for V and 4 bases for J; bases not matched to a gene: 6. This CDR3 region has 15 residues. CDR3 coding DNA: TGCGCCAGCAGCTCAGGACAGGGAACTTACAATGAGCAGTTCTTC. Amino acids: CASSSGQGTYNEQFF. Complete variable domain (other parts from reference TRBV5-1 and TRBJ2-1): KAGVTQTPRYLIKTRGQQVTLSCSPISGHRSVSWYQQTPGQGLQFLFEYFSETQRNKGNFPGRFSGRQFSNSRSEMNVSTLELGDSALYLCASSSGQGTYNEQFFGPGTRLTVL.

The sample holds a few counts of this clonotype. The gene calls are TRBV7-6 and TRBJ2-4, with 12 bases identical to TRBD2. Germline loops: CDR1 SGHVS, CDR2 FNYEAQ. The V and J ends lost 1 base and 0 bases, in that order; junction bases with no gene match: 1. This CDR3 spans 17 amino acids. Here the CDR3 DNA reads TGTGCCAGCAGCTTAGGGACTAGCGGGGTAGCCAAAAACATTCAGTACTTC. This translates into CASSLGTSGVAKNIQYF.

The rearrangement uses TRBV28 and TRBJ1-1, with a possible D match to TRBD1 (5 bases). Trimming took 7 bases from V and 6 from J, leaving 12 bases between them. The CDR3 is 12 amino acids. Per the germline V gene, CDR1 is MDHEN and CDR2 is SYDVKM. The CDR3: CASNRPHSEAFF. CDR3 nucleotide sequence: TGTGCCAGCAACAGGCCCCATTCTGAAGCTTTCTTT.

This chain connects TRBV5-5 to TRBJ2-2; D uncertain. The CDR3 length is 14 residues. V shed 2 bases and J shed 4 bases, with 9 bases lying between them. CDR1 SGHKS and CDR2 YYEKEE come from the germline V gene (reference sequence). The CDR3 nucleotides are TGTGCCAGCAGCTTATGGCACTTCACCGGGGAGCTGTTTTTT. Translation gives CASSLWHFTGELFF.

The genes are TRBV25-1 and TRBJ2-5; the D is unclear. CDR1 is MGHDK and CDR2 is SYGVNS in the germline V gene. V dropped 1 base and J dropped 4 bases, with 4 bases sitting between them. CDR3 length equals 12 residues. The CDR3 nucleotides are TGTGCCAGCAGTGAATTCGGAGAGACCCAGTACTTC. This encodes CASSEFGETQYF.

The rearrangement links TRBV7-9 to TRBJ2-1; D unclear. This CDR3 region has 14 residues. Germline CDR1 is SEHNR and CDR2 is FQNEAQ (reference sequence). Trimming removed 5 bases at V and 9 bases at J, with 17 bases between. CDR3 coding DNA: TGTGCCAGCAGCAACTCGCAAGTTTCGGGTGAGCAGTTCTTC. Protein sequence: CASSNSQVSGEQFF.

This clonotype was recorded a few times. The chain is built from TRBV29-1 and TRBJ1-1, with TRBD1 as a possible D gene (6 bases). The germline CDR1 and CDR2 sequences are SQVTM and ANQGSEA. Between the trimmed V and J ends, which lost 7 bases and 4 bases, there was a span of 16 bases. There are 13 residues in the CDR3. The CDR3 region is CSGRTGTGTEAFF. CDR3 in DNA: TGCAGCGGGCGTACAGGGACGGGCACTGAAGCTTTCTTT.

V gene TRBV27 combines with J gene TRBJ2-7, with TRBD1 as a possible D gene (6 bases). The ends were cut back, 4 bases at V and 0 bases at J, with 13 bases in the middle. There are 15 residues in the CDR3. In germline, CDR1 is MNHEY, CDR2 SMNVEV (reference sequence). The CDR3 region has the DNA TGTGCCAGCAGTTCGGATACAGGGTACTCCTACGAGCAGTACTTC. As protein: CASSSDTGYSYEQYF.

CDR3 bases: TGTGCCAGCAGGGAGGGGGCGGATAGCACAGATACGCAGTATTTT. Amino acid sequence: CASREGADSTDTQYF. This chain uses TRBV28 with TRBJ2-3; D is perhaps TRBD1 (7 bases). The V gene's germline CDR1 is MDHEN and CDR2 SYDVKM. With 6 bases removed from V and 0 bases from J, the gap between germline ends came to 13 bases. The CDR3 has 15 amino acids.

The chain carries TRBV12-3 or TRBV12-4 and TRBJ2-5, with a tentative D call TRBD1 (6 bases). V was clipped by 5 bases and J by 4 bases, with 20 bases between them. There are 16 residues in the CDR3. Here the CDR3 reads CASSTTGRGTRETQYF. The CDR3 DNA follows: TGTGCCAGCAGTACTACAGGAAGGGGGACAAGAGAGACCCAGTACTTC.

This clonotype was seen a few times. The rearrangement uses TRBV19 and TRBJ1-5, with TRBD1 identical over 7 bases. The CDR3 spans 14 residues. V was pared by 7 bases and J by 3 bases, with 6 bases of the junction left unmatched. Germline V gene data show CDR1 as LNHDA and CDR2 as SQIVND (reference sequence). CDR3 in amino acids: CASKTGDANQPQHF. The CDR3 DNA follows: TGTGCCAGTAAAACAGGGGACGCCAATCAGCCCCAGCATTTT.